The next 20 T cell receptor beta chains were all read from a single sample in a study of early T cells in non-severe SARS-CoV-2 infection (dated by TCRdb to about 2021). The method behind the library was 5' RACE. Sequencing took place on a NextSeq 500. Clones were called with MiXCR by TCRdb after fastp trimmed the public reads at Q25, and only in-frame beta chains were retained. Here each entry gathers all rows of one CDR3 protein and keeps the most common genes and DNA. The sample contains 60,000 to 75,000 distinct CDR3 sequences, less than 12% of them found a single time. The ten largest clones capture roughly a sixth of the sample. The specimen comprised whole blood, sampled at baseline. The receptors here all came from an adult who was a healthcare worker with PCR-confirmed SARS-CoV-2 infection or an uninfected control (not recorded which).

This clonotype has ten or more counts. The chain is built from TRBV19 and TRBJ1-5; the D gene is possibly TRBD1 (6 bases). CDR1 and CDR2 from the germline V gene are LNHDA and SQIVND (reference sequence). V lost 3 bases, J lost 1 base, and 7 bases lay in between. CDR3 size: 14 residues. CDR3 residues: CASSIRGSNQPQHF. CDR3 in DNA: TGTGCCAGTAGTATCAGGGGAAGCAATCAGCCCCAGCATTTT.

This clonotype was found a few times. The rearrangement joins TRBV4-3 to TRBJ2-1, with D perhaps being TRBD1 or TRBD2 (7 bases each). The V gene lost 5 bases and the J gene lost 7 bases, with 21 bases spanning the gap. There are 16 residues in the CDR3. Germline CDR1 is LGHNA and CDR2 is YSLEER. The CDR3 region has the DNA TGCGCCAGCAGCAAGACAGGGACTACCTCTAGTAATGAGCAGTTCTTC. Protein product: CASSKTGTTSSNEQFF.

This sequence joins TRBV20-1 and TRBJ2-7, with D perhaps matching TRBD2 (5 bases). Germline loops: CDR1 DFQATT, CDR2 SNEGSKA (reference sequence). The CDR3 runs to 11 residues. Trimming took 3 bases from V and 3 from J, leaving 6 bases between them. CDR3 coding DNA: TGCAGTGCTAGGGAGGACTACGAGCAGTACTTC. Protein sequence: CSAREDYEQYF.

The table lists this clonotype with a few counts. This chain joins TRBV29-1 and TRBJ2-7; the D gene is possibly TRBD2 (6 bases). The length of the CDR3 is 12 residues. The V end lost 5 bases, the J end lost 2 bases, and 10 bases lay between the germline ends. Germline-derived CDR1 and CDR2 are SQVTM and ANQGSEA. The CDR3 region is CSVSGLTYEQYF. DNA of the CDR3: TGCAGCGTTTCGGGACTGACCTACGAGCAGTACTTC.

The chain joins TRBV7-8 to TRBJ1-1; the D is unclear. The germline gives CDR1 SGHVS, CDR2 FQNEAQ. The V and J ends lost 5 bases and 6 bases respectively, with 16 bases between them. There are 14 residues in the CDR3. CDR3 residues: CASSPGRHIAEAFF. The CDR3 coding sequence is TGTGCCAGCAGCCCCGGGAGACATATAGCTGAAGCTTTCTTT.

This clonotype came up many times. This chain links TRBV27 with TRBJ2-7, with a possible D match to TRBD1 (7 bases). CDR1 MNHEY and CDR2 SMNVEV come from the germline V gene (reference sequence). CDR3 size: 13 residues. Trimming shortened V by 8 bases and J by 2 bases, and 13 bases separated the two germline ends. The CDR3 region is CASAQGGPYEQYF. The CDR3 nucleotides are TGTGCCAGCGCTCAGGGGGGACCCTACGAGCAGTACTTC.

The table lists this clonotype with many counts. The CDR3 sequence: CASSQDAGTETQYF. The CDR3 DNA reads TGTGCCAGCAGCCAAGACGCAGGGACAGAGACCCAGTACTTC. The chain joins TRBV3-1 to TRBJ2-5; D is tentatively TRBD1 or TRBD2 (5 bases each). V lost 0 bases and J 4 bases, leaving 9 bases between the germline ends. The CDR3 length is 14 residues. Germline V gene lookup returns CDR1 LGHDT and CDR2 YNNKEL (reference sequence).

This clonotype was detected ten times or more. The rearrangement links TRBV2 to TRBJ2-1; 9 bases are shared with TRBD1. The CDR3 contains 13 residues. Trimming at V came to 6 bases and at J to 6 bases, leaving 3 bases not matched to a gene. Looked up from germline, CDR1 is SNHLY and CDR2 is FYNNEI. The CDR3, as DNA: TGTGCCAGCAGAGGACAGGGGCCCAATGAGCAGTTCTTC. Translated, it gives CASRGQGPNEQFF.

This clonotype was counted many times. The chain is built from TRBV12-3 or TRBV12-4 and TRBJ2-7; TRBD2 matches at 9 bases. The CDR3 covers 15 residues. With 1 base clipped from V and 6 bases from J, the junction kept 7 bases outside the gene matches. CDR3 sequence: CASSLGLAGFFEQYF. The CDR3 DNA follows: TGTGCCAGCAGTTTAGGGCTAGCGGGATTCTTCGAGCAGTACTTC.

The sample holds many counts of this clonotype. The chain joins TRBV5-1 to TRBJ2-3; 10 bases line up with TRBD2. V dropped 1 base and J dropped 4; count of bases not matched to a gene: 9. There are 17 residues in the CDR3. CDR1 is SGHRS and CDR2 is YFSETQ in the germline V gene. CDR3 nucleotides: TGCGCCAGCAGCTTGTCGCCTAGCGGGAGTATCGCAGATACGCAGTATTTT. Its translation is CASSLSPSGSIADTQYF.

This clonotype was observed many times. The chain is built from TRBV20-1 and TRBJ2-7; 8 bases agree with TRBD1. The CDR3 spans 14 residues. V was clipped by 5 bases and J by 5 bases; unmatched bases: 11. Germline loops: CDR1 DFQATT, CDR2 SNEGSKA (reference sequence). The CDR3 reads CSAASRTGIDEQYF. The DNA for the CDR3 is TGCAGTGCTGCCTCGAGGACAGGGATTGACGAGCAGTACTTC.

This clonotype occurred a few times. The V call is TRBV12-3 or TRBV12-4, the J call TRBJ2-7; D unresolved. The V gene lost 5 bases and the J gene lost 2 bases, with 16 bases spanning the gap. CDR3 length: 15 residues. In DNA form, the CDR3 reads TGTGCCAGCAGTCTATCTCAGGAATCCCCCTACGAGCAGTACTTC. This sequence encodes CASSLSQESPYEQYF.

The rearrangement uses TRBV27 and TRBJ1-3, with 7 bases identical to TRBD1. Germline V lookup: CDR1 MNHEY, CDR2 SMNVEV (reference sequence). This CDR3 region has 15 residues. Trimming at V came to 2 bases and at J to 3 bases, leaving 4 bases not matched to a gene. In nucleotides, the CDR3 is TGTGCCAGCAGTTTAACAGGGGATCATGGAAACACCATATATTTT. Protein: CASSLTGDHGNTIYF.

This clonotype was counted ten times or more. The chain employs TRBV7-9 and TRBJ1-1; perhaps TRBD1 as D (5 bases). V lost 3 bases and J 1 base, leaving 9 bases between the germline ends. Germline CDR1 reads SEHNR; CDR2 reads FQNEAQ (reference sequence). The CDR3 loop spans 14 amino acids. Here the CDR3 DNA reads TGTGCCAGCAGCTTTGTTGGGGGGAACACTGAAGCTTTCTTT. Translated: CASSFVGGNTEAFF.

The table lists this clonotype with a few counts. The chain couples TRBV7-6 to TRBJ2-5, with D hard to call. Germline V lookup: CDR1 SGHVS, CDR2 FNYEAQ. Trimming took 1 base from V and 0 from J, leaving 9 bases between them. The CDR3 runs 15 residues. Here the CDR3 reads CASSLGTLYQETQYF. CDR3 DNA sequence: TGTGCCAGCAGCTTAGGGACCCTGTACCAAGAGACCCAGTACTTC.

The V call is TRBV20-1, the J call TRBJ2-7, with 11 bases matching TRBD2. Germline-derived CDR1 and CDR2 are DFQATT and SNEGSKA (reference sequence). V was clipped by 4 bases and J by 4 bases; unmatched bases: 18. This CDR3 has 18 amino acids. CDR3 sequence (DNA): TGCAGTGCTACCGCTACTAGCGGGAGTGGGTACGGCAATTACGAGCAGTACTTC. The encoded protein is CSATATSGSGYGNYEQYF.

CDR3 coding DNA: TGTGCCAGCAGCTCCGGTCAGGGGGGAGAAAATCAGCCCCAGCATTTT. Translated: CASSSGQGGENQPQHF. This rearrangement joins TRBV7-2 to TRBJ1-5; 7 nucleotides align to TRBD1. Germline V gives CDR1 SGHTA, CDR2 FQGNSA. J gave up 4 bases and V 4 bases, and 10 bases lay outside the gene matches. The CDR3 totals 16 residues.

The chain links TRBV30 to TRBJ2-3; no firm D call. This CDR3 has 13 residues. Per the germline V gene, CDR1 is GTSNPN and CDR2 is SVGIG (reference sequence). Deletions cut 1 base from V and 0 bases from J, with 5 bases between. CDR3 nucleotide sequence: TGTGCCTGGAGTGGGGCTAGCACAGATACGCAGTATTTT. Its translation is CAWSGASTDTQYF.

The chain links TRBV7-9 to TRBJ2-1; D not resolved. Germline CDR1 is SEHNR and CDR2 is FQNEAQ (reference sequence). Trimming left V 2 bases short and J 5 bases short, with 4 bases between. The CDR3 is made up of 12 amino acids. The CDR3 DNA is TGTGCCAGCAGCTTAAAAAACAATGAGCAGTTCTTC. It yields the protein CASSLKNNEQFF.

This clonotype was seen ten or more times. This chain connects TRBV21-1 to TRBJ1-4; whether TRBD1, the table's D call, matches the DNA was not checked. TRBV21-1 is given as a pseudogene. This CDR3 region has 18 residues. CDR3 nucleotides: TGTGCCAGCAGCGCCCATGATCCCCGCCCGGGGTTCGTGGAAAAACTGTTTTTT. This codes for CASSAHDPRPGFVEKLFF.